This T cell receptor (beta chain) is from a study of blood T cell repertoires in COVID-19. The protocol was immunoSEQ multiplex PCR, while the TCRdb copy is restricted to in-frame clones and leaves out a portion. The table includes 250,000 to 300,000 clones, about nine tenths detected once. This clone has ten or more counts. Germline trimming cut 1 base from V and 4 bases from J; bases unmatched to any gene: 0. This CDR3 contains 13 residues. Germline V CDR1 and CDR2: MDHEN, SYDVKM. The chain combines TRBV28 with TRBJ1-1; 7 bases fit TRBD1. This receptor was identified in a man aged 18 to 30 who had recovered from COVID-19. Sequences were obtained from PBMCs or T cells enriched from blood (not recorded which). Here the CDR3 reads CASSLSGGTEAFF. The CDR3 DNA follows: TGTGCCAGCAGTTTATCAGGGGGCACTGAAGCTTTCTTT.